The 31 T cell receptor beta chains listed next were all sequenced from one sample in a study of blood T cell repertoires in COVID-19. The repertoire was sequenced with immunoSEQ multiplex PCR; TCRdb's copy has only in-frame clones and lacks some. The repertoire holds about 250,000 clones, with more than 70% as singletons. The source material was peripheral blood. All receptors come from a middle-aged woman who had recovered from COVID-19.

J is TRBJ2-1 and V is TRBV11-3; D gene uncertain. The germline V and J ends were trimmed by 5 bases and 0 bases, with 14 bases remaining between them. Germline V gene lookup returns CDR1 SGHNT and CDR2 YENEEA. The CDR3 is 16 residues long. The CDR3 sequence is CASSPHRLDSYNEQFF. For the CDR3, the DNA is TGTGCCAGCAGCCCCCATCGACTTGACTCCTACAATGAGCAGTTCTTC.

In this sample, this clone turned up once. This rearrangement joins TRBV13 to TRBJ2-7; D is ambiguous. V gave up 2 bases and J gave up 2 bases, with 10 bases separating them. CDR1 is PRHDT, CDR2 FYEKMQ, per germline (reference sequence). This CDR3 has 14 amino acids. CDR3 in amino acids: CASSLQVAPYEQYF. The CDR3 coding sequence is TGTGCCAGCAGCTTACAGGTTGCACCCTACGAGCAGTACTTC. Based on the CDR3 plus reference TRBV13 and TRBJ2-7, the full variable domain is AAGVIQSPRHLIKEKRETATLKCYPIPRHDTVYWYQQGPGQDPQFLISFYEKMQSDKGSIPDRFSAQQFSDYHSELNMSSLELGDSALYFCASSLQVAPYEQYFGPGTRLTVT.

The genes are TRBV27 and TRBJ2-2; 7 nucleotides match TRBD2. CDR1 and CDR2 from the germline V gene are MNHEY and SMNVEV (reference sequence). The CDR3 consists of 16 residues. The junction had 6 bases not matched to a gene; V was cut back by 3 bases and J by 2 bases. The CDR3, as DNA: TGTGCCAGCAGTTTCCCTAGCGGCCGAAACACCGGGGAGCTGTTTTTT. It specifies CASSFPSGRNTGELFF.

This clone was counted only a few times. The chain carries TRBV9 and TRBJ2-1; 12 bases match TRBD1. V was pared by 0 bases and J by 10 bases, with 11 bases of the junction left unmatched. The CDR3 extends over 17 amino acids. Germline V gives CDR1 SGDLS, CDR2 YYNGEE. CDR3 DNA: TGTGCCAGCAGCGTAGCCTTAAGGGACAGGGGGCGCGCCGAGCAGTTCTTC. Translated, it gives CASSVALRDRGRAEQFF.

The chain has TRBV6-5 and TRBJ2-2; D remains ambiguous. Trimming cost V 9 bases and J 1 base, with 9 bases left between them. Germline V gene sequence: CDR1 MNHEY, CDR2 SVGAGI. The CDR3 is made up of 13 amino acids. CDR3 bases: TGTGCCAGGGGTACGGGGAACACCGGGGAGCTGTTTTTT. This gives the protein CARGTGNTGELFF.

The rearrangement joins TRBV19 to TRBJ2-1; D is unclear. Trimming removed 0 bases at V and 6 bases at J, with 6 bases between. CDR3 length: 13 residues. The V gene's germline CDR1 is LNHDA and CDR2 SQIVND (reference sequence). The CDR3: CASSIDPVNEQFF. The CDR3 DNA sequence: TGTGCCAGTAGTATAGATCCTGTCAATGAGCAGTTCTTC. The whole variable domain, remainder taken from reference TRBV19 and TRBJ2-1, is DGGITQSPKYLFRKEGQNVTLSCEQNLNHDAMYWYRQDPGQGLRLIYYSQIVNDFQKGDIAEGYSVSREKKESFPLTVTSAQKNPTAFYLCASSIDPVNEQFFGPGTRLTVL.

The J gene is TRBJ2-3, the V gene TRBV9; TRBD1 aligns across 10 bases. This CDR3 is 14 amino acids long. Germline-derived CDR1 and CDR2 are SGDLS and YYNGEE. V lost 4 bases and J lost 4; bases outside the gene matches: 3. The CDR3 loop is CASSPGTGADTQYF. DNA for the CDR3: TGTGCCAGCAGCCCGGGGACAGGGGCAGATACGCAGTATTTT.

This clone turned up a few times. The rearrangement links TRBV20-1 to TRBJ2-4; D may be TRBD2 (6 bases). Germline values: CDR1 DFQATT, CDR2 SNEGSKA (reference sequence). This CDR3 has 15 amino acids. Deletions cut 3 bases from V and 0 bases from J, with 12 bases between. This CDR3 reads CSASFSGVAKNIQYF. The CDR3 DNA reads as TGCAGTGCTAGTTTTTCGGGGGTAGCCAAAAACATTCAGTACTTC.

This chain uses TRBV19 with TRBJ2-3; no definite D call. The CDR3 runs 14 residues. Looked up from germline, CDR1 is LNHDA and CDR2 is SQIVND (reference sequence). Trimming stripped 6 bases from V and 0 bases from J, with 10 bases between. Here the CDR3 reads CASSAGKSTDTQYF. The CDR3 DNA is TGTGCCAGTAGCGCAGGAAAAAGCACAGATACGCAGTATTTT. The entire variable domain, with the rest obtained from reference TRBV19 and TRBJ2-3, is as follows: DGGITQSPKYLFRKEGQNVTLSCEQNLNHDAMYWYRQDPGQGLRLIYYSQIVNDFQKGDIAEGYSVSREKKESFPLTVTSAQKNPTAFYLCASSAGKSTDTQYFGPGTRLTVL.

In this sample, this clone turned up once. This sequence joins TRBV19 and TRBJ1-6, with 8 nucleotides matching TRBD1. The CDR3 extends over 14 amino acids. From germline, CDR1 is LNHDA and CDR2 SQIVND (reference sequence). Trimming removed 6 bases from V and 10 bases from J; junction bases left unmatched: 8. The DNA of the CDR3 is TGTGCCAGTAGGGTGACAGGGGCCGAATCACCCCTCCACTTT. As protein: CASRVTGAESPLHF.

The CDR3 DNA reads as TGTGCCAGCAGCAACATAGGGGGTGGCTACACCTTC. Encoded protein: CASSNIGGGYTF. The V call is TRBV2, the J call TRBJ1-2; tentatively, D is TRBD1 (6 bases). Germline lookup yields CDR1 SNHLY and CDR2 FYNNEI. Trimming removed 6 bases at V and 7 bases at J, with 12 bases between. The CDR3 runs to 12 residues.

V gene TRBV18 combines with J gene TRBJ2-1; D is perhaps TRBD1 (5 bases). Germline lookup yields CDR1 KGHSH and CDR2 LQKENI. V was trimmed by 3 bases and J by 4 bases, leaving 10 bases between them. The CDR3 is made up of 14 amino acids. Here the CDR3 DNA reads TGTGCCAGCTCACCGCAGGGTATTTACAATGAGCAGTTCTTC. It is translated as CASSPQGIYNEQFF.

V is TRBV9 and J is TRBJ1-1, with TRBD1 matching over 7 bases. This CDR3 comprises 14 residues. Trimming cost V 4 bases and J 0 bases; bases outside gene matches: 3. Germline CDR1 reads SGDLS; CDR2 reads YYNGEE. CDR3 protein: CASSRGQLNTEAFF. The CDR3 DNA is TGTGCCAGCAGCAGGGGACAGCTGAACACTGAAGCTTTCTTT.

The V and J genes are TRBV2 and TRBJ2-2; no reliable D call. The CDR3 totals 13 residues. V lost 4 bases and J 5 bases, leaving 8 bases between the germline ends. Germline V lookup: CDR1 SNHLY, CDR2 FYNNEI. The CDR3, as DNA: TGTGCCAGCAGTGGAGTGTTTACCGGGGAGCTGTTTTTT. Translated, it gives CASSGVFTGELFF.

J is TRBJ2-3 and V is TRBV2, with 15 nucleotides matching TRBD2. CDR1 SNHLY and CDR2 FYNNEI come from the germline V gene. There are 16 residues in the CDR3. V lost 4 bases to trimming and J lost 3 bases; unmatched junction nucleotides: 2. The CDR3 sequence is CASSGGLAGGTDTQYF. For the CDR3, the DNA is TGTGCCAGCAGTGGAGGACTAGCGGGAGGGACAGATACGCAGTATTTT.

V is TRBV9 and J is TRBJ2-1; 7 nucleotides agree with TRBD1. With 3 bases clipped from V and 5 bases from J, the junction kept 11 bases outside the gene matches. This CDR3 comprises 16 residues. From germline, CDR1 is SGDLS and CDR2 YYNGEE. The DNA of the CDR3 is TGTGCCAGCAGCGCCACCCCCCGACAGGGACACAATGAGCAGTTCTTC. The encoded protein is CASSATPRQGHNEQFF.

The chain links TRBV30 to TRBJ1-5; possible D gene TRBD1, 6 bases. This CDR3 contains 14 residues. The V end was cut by 1 base, the J end by 5 bases, with 12 bases between. The germline V gene has CDR1 GTSNPN and CDR2 SVGIG (reference sequence). The CDR3 DNA is TGTGCCTGGAGTGGTTCGGGACAACATCAGCCCCAGCATTTT. Translated: CAWSGSGQHQPQHF. The whole variable domain, filled in from reference TRBV30 and TRBJ1-5, reads SQTIHQWPATLVQPVGSPLSLECTVEGTSNPNLYWYRQAAGRGLQLLFYSVGIGQISSEVPQNLSASRPQDRQFILSSKKLLLSDSGFYLCAWSGSGQHQPQHFGDGTRLSIL.

The chain carries TRBV2 and TRBJ2-2; maybe TRBD1 (7 bases). Germline CDR1 and CDR2: SNHLY and FYNNEI. The CDR3 sequence is 14 residues long. V was trimmed by 7 bases and J by 1 base, leaving 10 bases between them. In DNA form, the CDR3 reads TGTGCCAGCATTCAGGGGGGGAACACCGGGGAGCTGTTTTTT. Translation gives CASIQGGNTGELFF.

V and J are TRBV4-3 and TRBJ1-1; possible D gene TRBD1, 6 bases. The CDR3 runs 15 residues. Trimming removed 3 bases from V and 1 base from J, with 12 bases in between. CDR1 LGHNA and CDR2 YSLEER come from the germline V gene. In DNA, the CDR3 is TGCGCCAGCAGCCACCTGACAGGAGGGAACACTGAAGCTTTCTTT. This encodes CASSHLTGGNTEAFF.

J is TRBJ1-2 and V is TRBV6-2 or TRBV6-3; D perhaps matches TRBD1 (6 bases). The V gene lost 6 bases and the J gene lost 0 bases, with 11 bases spanning the gap. Germline CDR1 reads MNHEY; CDR2 reads SVGEGT. The CDR3 runs 14 residues. In DNA, the CDR3 is TGTGCCAGCAGCCCGACAGGCTCTAACTATGGCTACACCTTC. This codes for CASSPTGSNYGYTF.

This clone has a single count. The rearrangement links TRBV6-2 or TRBV6-3 to TRBJ2-3; 10 bases align to TRBD2. The CDR3 extends over 18 amino acids. With 6 bases clipped from V and 0 bases from J, the junction kept 12 bases outside the gene matches. The germline gives CDR1 MNHEY, CDR2 SVGEGT. The CDR3 is CASSPWGSGRESTDTQYF. The CDR3, as DNA: TGTGCCAGCAGCCCGTGGGGGAGCGGGAGGGAGAGCACAGATACGCAGTATTTT.

This sequence joins TRBV18 and TRBJ1-5, with D perhaps TRBD1 (5 bases). The CDR3 totals 13 residues. V gave up 4 bases and J gave up 2 bases, with 6 bases separating them. From germline, CDR1 is KGHSH and CDR2 LQKENI. CDR3 sequence reads: CASSQGRNQPQHF. The CDR3 DNA sequence: TGTGCCAGCTCACAGGGGCGCAATCAGCCCCAGCATTTT.

The chain is built from TRBV5-5 and TRBJ2-3, with 8 bases matching TRBD2. There are 15 residues in the CDR3. Germline-derived CDR1 and CDR2 are SGHKS and YYEKEE (reference sequence). Germline trimming cut 3 bases from V and 6 bases from J; bases unmatched to any gene: 9. Here the CDR3 reads CASSSTSGRGDTQYF. The CDR3, as DNA: TGTGCCAGCAGCTCCACTAGCGGCCGGGGGGATACGCAGTATTTT.

The rearrangement links TRBV6-6 to TRBJ1-2, with 8 nucleotides matching TRBD1. V lost 7 bases to trimming and J lost 4 bases; unmatched junction nucleotides: 5. The CDR3 extends over 13 amino acids. Germline V gene data show CDR1 as MNHNY and CDR2 as SVGAGI (reference sequence). The CDR3 is CASNDGQGYGYTF. Written as DNA, the CDR3 is TGTGCCAGCAATGACGGACAGGGCTATGGCTACACCTTC.

The chain couples TRBV3-1 (or the pseudogene TRBV3-2) to TRBJ1-4; D remains unclear. This CDR3 has 20 amino acids. V lost 2 bases and J lost 0, with 22 bases in between. The V gene's germline CDR1 is LGHDT and CDR2 YNNKEL (reference sequence). Here the CDR3 DNA reads TGTGCCAGCAGCCAATCCATTCGGAGGCGGACTGTTGCAACTAATGAAAAACTGTTTTTT. Its protein is CASSQSIRRRTVATNEKLFF.

On this clone: One end of the junction is discordant with germline, which a read error may explain. The chain uses TRBV6-6 and TRBJ1-5; 10 bases fit TRBD1. Germline V gene sequence: CDR1 MNHNY, CDR2 SVGAGI (reference sequence). The CDR3 sequence is 12 residues long. The CDR3 region is CASSGDRGFVYF. In nucleotides, the CDR3 is TGTGCCAGCAGTGGGGACAGGGGCTTCGTATATTTT.

This chain links TRBV5-4 with TRBJ2-2; D is perhaps TRBD1 (6 bases). The CDR3 totals 13 residues. Trimming removed 5 bases from V and 7 bases from J, with 12 bases in between. CDR1 is SGHNT, CDR2 YYREEE, per germline (reference sequence). The CDR3 is CASRHRVGGELFF. CDR3 bases: TGTGCCAGCAGACACAGGGTGGGCGGGGAGCTGTTTTTT.

CDR3: CASSAGQGNYGYTF. The CDR3 coding sequence is TGTGCCAGCAGCGCCGGACAGGGGAACTATGGCTACACCTTC. The V call is TRBV28, the J call TRBJ1-2, with TRBD1 matching over 9 bases. The germline V gene has CDR1 MDHEN and CDR2 SYDVKM. The CDR3 has 14 amino acids. V lost 6 bases and J lost 2; bases outside the gene matches: 4.

The V call is TRBV6-6, the J call TRBJ2-5, with TRBD2 as a possible D gene (6 bases). V lost 5 bases and J 5 bases, leaving 18 bases between the germline ends. Per the germline V gene, CDR1 is MNHNY and CDR2 is SVGAGI (reference sequence). The CDR3 spans 15 residues. CDR3 loop: CASSPGLKRGETQYF. The CDR3 DNA is TGTGCCAGCAGTCCTGGACTGAAACGGGGGGAGACCCAGTACTTC.

The V call is TRBV3-1 (or the pseudogene TRBV3-2), the J call TRBJ1-4; D is possibly TRBD1 (6 bases). The CDR3 loop spans 15 amino acids. The ends were cut back, 0 bases at V and 7 bases at J, with 12 bases in the middle. Per germline, CDR1 LGHDT and CDR2 YNNKEL (reference sequence). The CDR3 sequence: CASSQEWGRSEKLFF. CDR3 in DNA: TGTGCCAGCAGCCAAGAGTGGGGGCGCAGTGAAAAACTGTTTTTT.

The V call is TRBV29-1, the J call TRBJ1-2, with TRBD1 as a possible D gene (5 bases). V shed 4 bases and J shed 8 bases, with 20 bases lying between them. Germline CDR1 SQVTM, CDR2 ANQGSEA. This CDR3 is built from 14 residues. The CDR3: CSVGLGEVGRGYTF. Written as DNA, the CDR3 is TGCAGCGTTGGCTTGGGGGAGGTTGGGAGAGGCTACACCTTC.